The rows below give T cell receptor beta chains drawn from one sample of a study of blood T cell repertoires in COVID-19. This table comes from immunoSEQ multiplex PCR, and its TCRdb copy is limited to in-frame clones, with some not included. Among around 71,000 clones, about 80% were seen once, and the ten largest hold about 30%. Sequencing was done on a sample of peripheral blood. Source of these receptors: a man between 65 and 85 years old with acute or convalescent COVID-19. Each CDR3 is given with its conserved first and last residue. Fields, in order: D gene, J gene, clone size, V gene, CDR3 protein, CDR3 DNA. D genes are given only for firm matches. Some rows mark clone size as missing; the rest say once, few, many or name a class of expanded clone.

d_call: TRBD1
j_call: TRBJ2-5
clone_size: .
v_call: TRBV29-1
cdr3_aa: CSGGQGQETQYF
cdr3_nt: TGCAGCGGGGGACAGGGTCAAGAGACCCAGTACTTC

d_call: .
j_call: TRBJ2-7
clone_size: .
v_call: TRBV12-3/TRBV12-4
cdr3_aa: CASSLSLRYEQYF
cdr3_nt: TGTGCCAGCAGTCTGAGCCTTCGATACGAGCAGTACTTC

d_call: TRBD2
j_call: TRBJ2-5
clone_size: .
v_call: TRBV7-3
cdr3_aa: CASSQGLAGGIPETQYF
cdr3_nt: TGTGCCAGCAGCCAGGGGCTAGCGGGAGGTATTCCGGAGACCCAGTACTTC

d_call: TRBD1
j_call: TRBJ2-6
clone_size: .
v_call: TRBV6-5
cdr3_aa: CASTPTGAGANVLTF
cdr3_nt: TGTGCCAGCACCCCGACAGGGGCTGGGGCCAACGTCCTGACTTTC

d_call: TRBD1
j_call: TRBJ2-3
clone_size: few
v_call: TRBV25-1
cdr3_aa: CASSDGTGGITDTQYF
cdr3_nt: TGTGCCAGCAGTGATGGGACAGGGGGCATCACAGATACGCAGTATTTT

d_call: TRBD2
j_call: TRBJ2-2
clone_size: .
v_call: TRBV7-9
cdr3_aa: CASSLASGTNWAGELFF
cdr3_nt: TGTGCCAGCAGCTTAGCCTCCGGGACTAACTGGGCCGGGGAGCTGTTTTTT

d_call: .
j_call: TRBJ2-7
clone_size: few
v_call: TRBV27
cdr3_aa: CASSLFGGGRSYEQYF
cdr3_nt: TGTGCCAGCAGTTTATTCGGGGGAGGAAGGTCCTACGAGCAGTACTTC

d_call: TRBD1
j_call: TRBJ2-7
clone_size: few
v_call: TRBV10-3
cdr3_aa: CAISELRQGSPESYEQYF
cdr3_nt: TGTGCCATCAGTGAGTTGAGACAGGGATCCCCCGAAAGTTACGAGCAGTACTTC

d_call: TRBD1
j_call: TRBJ2-2
clone_size: .
v_call: TRBV5-1
cdr3_aa: CASSSTGTGGTGELFF
cdr3_nt: TGCGCCAGCAGCAGCACCGGGACAGGGGGAACCGGGGAGCTGTTTTTT

d_call: TRBD2
j_call: TRBJ2-1
clone_size: few
v_call: TRBV3-1/TRBV3-2
cdr3_aa: CASSQMGLAGYYNEQFF
cdr3_nt: TGTGCCAGCAGCCAAATGGGACTAGCGGGATATTACAATGAGCAGTTCTTC

d_call: .
j_call: TRBJ1-2
clone_size: .
v_call: TRBV6-5
cdr3_aa: CASSYSYREGNGYTF
cdr3_nt: TGTGCCAGCAGTTACTCCTACAGGGAGGGGAATGGCTACACCTTC

d_call: TRBD1
j_call: TRBJ2-4
clone_size: .
v_call: TRBV5-4
cdr3_aa: CASSLGQGPNIQYF
cdr3_nt: TGTGCCAGCAGCTTGGGACAGGGTCCAAACATTCAGTACTTC

d_call: .
j_call: TRBJ2-5
clone_size: .
v_call: TRBV9
cdr3_aa: CASSVSPHSNQETQYF
cdr3_nt: TGTGCCAGCAGCGTATCTCCCCACTCGAACCAAGAGACCCAGTACTTC

d_call: TRBD1
j_call: TRBJ1-2
clone_size: .
v_call: TRBV2
cdr3_aa: CASSGQGSDGYTF
cdr3_nt: TGTGCCAGCAGCGGACAGGGATCCGATGGCTACACCTTC

d_call: TRBD1
j_call: TRBJ1-2
clone_size: once
v_call: TRBV30
cdr3_aa: CAWSVGGGGYGYTF
cdr3_nt: TGTGCCTGGAGTGTAGGAGGGGGCGGCTATGGCTACACCTTC

d_call: TRBD2
j_call: TRBJ2-2
clone_size: .
v_call: TRBV9
cdr3_aa: CASSARLAGGTGELFF
cdr3_nt: TGTGCCAGCAGTGCTAGACTAGCGGGAGGTACCGGGGAGCTGTTTTTT

d_call: TRBD1
j_call: TRBJ2-1
clone_size: .
v_call: TRBV27
cdr3_aa: CASSTGTGEFF
cdr3_nt: TGTGCCAGCAGCACCGGGACAGGGGAGTTCTTC

d_call: .
j_call: TRBJ2-1
clone_size: .
v_call: TRBV29-1
cdr3_aa: CSVEIGSNEQFF
cdr3_nt: TGCAGCGTTGAAATTGGGAGCAATGAGCAGTTCTTC

d_call: TRBD1
j_call: TRBJ1-2
clone_size: .
v_call: TRBV5-1
cdr3_aa: CASSWTGTESGYTF
cdr3_nt: TGCGCCAGCAGCTGGACCGGGACAGAATCTGGCTACACCTTC

d_call: .
j_call: TRBJ2-7
clone_size: .
v_call: TRBV7-8
cdr3_aa: CASSARPTVTSSYEQYF
cdr3_nt: TGTGCCAGCAGCGCCCGCCCGACAGTGACCTCCTCCTACGAGCAGTACTTC

d_call: .
j_call: TRBJ1-4
clone_size: .
v_call: TRBV19
cdr3_aa: CASSSLSGRREKLFF
cdr3_nt: TGTGCCAGTAGTTCTTTAAGTGGGCGTCGTGAAAAACTGTTTTTT

d_call: .
j_call: TRBJ2-5
clone_size: .
v_call: TRBV18
cdr3_aa: CASSPGGQETQYF
cdr3_nt: TGTGCCAGCTCACCAGGGGGCCAGGAGACCCAGTACTTC

d_call: TRBD1
j_call: TRBJ2-3
clone_size: .
v_call: TRBV5-1
cdr3_aa: CASRVSGGNADTQYF
cdr3_nt: TGCGCCAGCAGAGTATCAGGGGGCAACGCAGATACGCAGTATTTT

d_call: TRBD2
j_call: TRBJ2-7
clone_size: .
v_call: TRBV27
cdr3_aa: CASSKGLAGGPLSYEQYF
cdr3_nt: TGTGCCAGCAGTAAGGGACTAGCGGGAGGGCCCCTCTCCTACGAGCAGTACTTC

d_call: .
j_call: TRBJ1-1
clone_size: .
v_call: TRBV18
cdr3_aa: CASFPLGGKQKNTEAFF
cdr3_nt: TGTGCCAGCTTTCCGCTGGGAGGAAAACAAAAGAACACTGAAGCTTTCTTT

d_call: .
j_call: TRBJ2-1
clone_size: .
v_call: TRBV19
cdr3_aa: CASSPGSSYNEQFF
cdr3_nt: TGTGCCAGTAGTCCGGGTAGCTCCTACAATGAGCAGTTCTTC

d_call: .
j_call: TRBJ1-2
clone_size: .
v_call: TRBV4-1
cdr3_aa: CASSQAGQGNYGYTF
cdr3_nt: TGCGCCAGCAGCCAAGCGGGACAAGGAAACTATGGCTACACCTTC

d_call: TRBD1
j_call: TRBJ2-3
clone_size: .
v_call: TRBV6-5
cdr3_aa: CASAGGGSDTQYF
cdr3_nt: TGTGCCAGCGCAGGGGGTGGGTCAGATACGCAGTATTTT

d_call: TRBD1
j_call: TRBJ1-1
clone_size: .
v_call: TRBV5-1
cdr3_aa: CASSPEGQKNTEAFF
cdr3_nt: TGCGCCAGCAGCCCCGAGGGACAGAAGAACACTGAAGCTTTCTTT

d_call: .
j_call: TRBJ2-2
clone_size: .
v_call: TRBV14
cdr3_aa: CASSHLGGNTGELFF
cdr3_nt: TGTGCCAGCAGCCATTTAGGGGGGAACACCGGGGAGCTGTTTTTT

d_call: .
j_call: TRBJ2-7
clone_size: many
v_call: TRBV30
cdr3_aa: CAWSKGHSYEQYF
cdr3_nt: TGTGCCTGGTCAAAGGGGCACTCCTACGAGCAGTACTTC

d_call: .
j_call: TRBJ2-3
clone_size: few
v_call: TRBV6-5
cdr3_aa: CASRMGPSTDTQYF
cdr3_nt: TGTGCCAGCAGGATGGGGCCTAGCACAGATACGCAGTATTTT

d_call: TRBD2
j_call: TRBJ2-3
clone_size: .
v_call: TRBV3-1/TRBV3-2
cdr3_aa: CASSQRLAGEVYTQYF
cdr3_nt: TGTGCCAGCAGCCAACGACTAGCGGGGGAGGTATATACGCAGTATTTT

d_call: TRBD2
j_call: TRBJ2-2
clone_size: .
v_call: TRBV5-1
cdr3_aa: CASSFGTSGSIGDTGELFF
cdr3_nt: TGCGCCAGCAGCTTCGGGACTAGCGGGAGTATCGGGGACACCGGGGAGCTGTTTTTT

d_call: TRBD2
j_call: TRBJ2-7
clone_size: .
v_call: TRBV20-1
cdr3_aa: CSGAGAYEQYF
cdr3_nt: TGCAGTGGAGCGGGGGCCTACGAGCAGTACTTC

d_call: .
j_call: TRBJ1-1
clone_size: .
v_call: TRBV18
cdr3_aa: CASSPNQGPTEAFF
cdr3_nt: TGTGCCAGCTCTCCTAACCAGGGTCCCACTGAAGCTTTCTTT

d_call: TRBD2
j_call: TRBJ2-1
clone_size: .
v_call: TRBV29-1
cdr3_aa: CSVEYTSGRSGEQFF
cdr3_nt: TGCAGCGTCGAGTATACTAGCGGGAGGTCGGGTGAGCAGTTCTTC

d_call: TRBD2
j_call: TRBJ2-3
clone_size: .
v_call: TRBV29-1
cdr3_aa: CSVRAGGGTDTQYF
cdr3_nt: TGCAGCGTTAGAGCGGGAGGGGGGACAGATACGCAGTATTTT

d_call: .
j_call: TRBJ1-4
clone_size: .
v_call: TRBV6-1
cdr3_aa: CASSEVREAEKLFF
cdr3_nt: TGTGCCAGCAGTGAAGTCAGGGAAGCTGAAAAACTGTTTTTT

d_call: .
j_call: TRBJ2-7
clone_size: .
v_call: TRBV29-1
cdr3_aa: CSVEDNIEQYF
cdr3_nt: TGCAGCGTTGAAGATAACATCGAGCAGTACTTC

d_call: .
j_call: TRBJ2-2
clone_size: .
v_call: TRBV5-1
cdr3_aa: CASSLPGGELFF
cdr3_nt: TGCGCCAGCAGCTTGCCAGGGGGGGAGCTGTTTTTT

d_call: .
j_call: TRBJ2-3
clone_size: .
v_call: TRBV5-1
cdr3_aa: CASALDGDNTDTQYF
cdr3_nt: TGCGCCAGCGCCCTAGACGGGGACAACACAGATACGCAGTATTTT

d_call: TRBD1
j_call: TRBJ1-2
clone_size: .
v_call: TRBV11-2
cdr3_aa: CASSSGQTNYGYTF
cdr3_nt: TGTGCCAGCAGCTCGGGACAGACTAACTATGGCTACACCTTC

d_call: .
j_call: TRBJ1-6
clone_size: .
v_call: TRBV30
cdr3_aa: CAWSVGQSYNSPLHF
cdr3_nt: TGTGCCTGGAGTGTAGGACAGAGCTATAATTCACCCCTCCACTTT

d_call: TRBD1
j_call: TRBJ1-4
clone_size: many
v_call: TRBV5-5
cdr3_aa: CASSLADRGLSEKLFF
cdr3_nt: TGTGCCAGCAGCTTGGCTGACAGGGGGTTAAGTGAAAAACTGTTTTTT

d_call: TRBD1
j_call: TRBJ2-5
clone_size: .
v_call: TRBV5-1
cdr3_aa: CASSPTGGEETQYF
cdr3_nt: TGCGCCAGCAGCCCGACAGGGGGGGAAGAGACCCAGTACTTC

d_call: .
j_call: TRBJ1-2
clone_size: once
v_call: TRBV5-1
cdr3_aa: CASSSTGGYTF
cdr3_nt: TGCGCCAGCAGTTCCACAGGGGGCTACACCTTC

d_call: TRBD1
j_call: TRBJ1-2
clone_size: .
v_call: TRBV4-3
cdr3_aa: CASSQEGTGGYGYTF
cdr3_nt: TGCGCCAGCAGCCAAGAAGGTACAGGGGGCTATGGCTACACCTTC

d_call: .
j_call: TRBJ1-1
clone_size: .
v_call: TRBV28
cdr3_aa: CASSFGTYGEAFF
cdr3_nt: TGTGCCAGCAGTTTTGGGACATATGGTGAAGCTTTCTTT

d_call: TRBD1
j_call: TRBJ1-4
clone_size: .
v_call: TRBV6-6
cdr3_aa: CAGRGRRNEKLFF
cdr3_nt: TGTGCCGGCAGGGGGCGGCGAAATGAAAAACTGTTTTTT

d_call: TRBD1
j_call: TRBJ1-1
clone_size: .
v_call: TRBV29-1
cdr3_aa: CSVQRGQPNTEAFF
cdr3_nt: TGCAGCGTCCAAAGGGGACAGCCGAACACTGAAGCTTTCTTT

d_call: TRBD1
j_call: TRBJ1-2
clone_size: .
v_call: TRBV5-6
cdr3_aa: CASSFPGTGGHSRNGYTF
cdr3_nt: TGTGCCAGCAGCTTCCCGGGGACAGGGGGTCATAGTCGCAATGGCTACACCTTC

d_call: .
j_call: TRBJ1-5
clone_size: once
v_call: TRBV30
cdr3_aa: CAWGYNHQPQHF
cdr3_nt: TGTGCCTGGGGATATAATCATCAGCCCCAGCATTTT

d_call: TRBD1
j_call: TRBJ1-1
clone_size: .
v_call: TRBV20-1
cdr3_aa: CSASFGQGPNTEAFF
cdr3_nt: TGCAGTGCTAGTTTCGGACAGGGGCCAAACACTGAAGCTTTCTTT